Listed here are 27 T cell receptor beta chains from one sample, sequenced in a study of beta chain features in type 1 diabetes. Study-level findings and limits: Significant though moderate, a shortening of TCRB CDR3s appeared in all four CD4+ subsets of Type 1 diabetes patients.

Antigens of these TCRs are unknown. TCRB transcripts that were expressed got sequenced, as all of the isolated RNA had been reverse transcribed. This table comes from immunoSEQ multiplex PCR, and its TCRdb copy is limited to in-frame clones, with some not included. The repertoire holds tens of thousands of clones, under 75% seen once, with roughly 4.2% in the top ten. The sequenced sample was Tregs from blood. The receptors were gathered from a man aged 18 to 29 with type 1 diabetes.

As concerns this clone: The junction departs from the called germline gene at one end, perhaps through a read error. The chain joins TRBV10-2 to TRBJ2-1; D is possibly TRBD2 (5 bases). This CDR3 spans 12 amino acids. Germline CDR1 is WSHSY and CDR2 is SAAADI. In DNA, the CDR3 is TGCGCCAGCAGTGAGTCTAGAGGGCGGGCGATCTTC. As protein: CASSESRGRAIF.

Regarding this clone: Other DNA sequences in the sample encode the same CDR3. J is TRBJ2-5 and V is TRBV4-3; 10 bases match TRBD1. V dropped 4 bases and J dropped 7; count of bases not matched to a gene: 3. Germline CDR1 is LGHNA and CDR2 is YSLEER. This CDR3 has 13 amino acids. The CDR3 nucleotides read TGCGCCAGCAGCCCCGACAGGGGGCTGACCCAGTACTTC. This sequence encodes CASSPDRGLTQYF.

This chain uses TRBV29-1 with TRBJ2-3; no clear D. CDR3 length: 16 residues. CDR1 and CDR2 (germline): SQVTM, ANQGSEA. The ends were cut back, 1 base at V and 2 bases at J, with 16 bases in the middle. CDR3 protein: CSVEAPGIGFTDTQYF. The DNA for the CDR3 is TGCAGCGTTGAAGCGCCGGGTATAGGATTCACAGATACGCAGTATTTT.

V gene TRBV2 combines with J gene TRBJ2-1; no clear D gene. V was trimmed by 6 bases and J by 10 bases, leaving 16 bases between them. This CDR3 is built from 13 residues. Germline lookup yields CDR1 SNHLY and CDR2 FYNNEI. The CDR3, as DNA: TGTGCCAGCAGCTCCAGCGTAAACATAGAGCAGTTCTTC. Protein sequence: CASSSSVNIEQFF.

This clone came up once. The chain employs TRBV18 and TRBJ2-3; TRBD2 is a possible D gene (6 bases). Trimming stripped 0 bases from V and 4 bases from J, with 11 bases between. The CDR3 loop spans 15 amino acids. The germline CDR1 and CDR2 sequences are KGHSH and LQKENI. This CDR3 is CASSPPTRSSDTQYF. CDR3 bases: TGTGCCAGCTCACCACCGACTAGGAGTTCAGATACGCAGTATTTT.

This rearrangement joins TRBV7-9 to TRBJ2-1, with TRBD2 matching 11 bases. Unmatched junction bases numbered 7, after V lost 7 bases and J lost 5 bases. Looked up from germline, CDR1 is SEHNR and CDR2 is FQNEAQ (reference sequence). The CDR3 is 15 amino acids. The CDR3: CASNTGTSGNNEQFF. In DNA form, the CDR3 reads TGTGCCAGCAACACAGGGACTAGCGGCAACAATGAGCAGTTCTTC.

CDR3 sequence: CASSLGSRARNQPQHF. The DNA for the CDR3 is TGTGCCAGCAGCTTAGGTTCCAGGGCTCGCAATCAGCCCCAGCATTTT. The chain links TRBV13 to TRBJ1-5, with a weak D call TRBD1 (5 bases). Trimming pared 0 bases from V and 2 bases from J, leaving 11 bases between. Germline CDR1 PRHDT, CDR2 FYEKMQ (reference sequence). The length of the CDR3 is 16 residues.

This clone was seen a handful of times. This chain joins TRBV5-4 and TRBJ2-5, with TRBD1 matching over 9 bases. The J call may be wrong; the DNA end is better matched by TRBJ2-7. The CDR3 is made up of 15 amino acids. Germline lookup yields CDR1 SGHNT and CDR2 YYREEE (reference sequence). CDR3 protein: CASSLGGQGPYEQYF. CDR3 nucleotides: TGTGCCAGCAGCTTGGGGGGACAGGGCCCCTACGAGCAGTACTTC.

The chain links TRBV5-8 to TRBJ2-7, with TRBD2 as a possible D gene (5 bases). Trimming pared 3 bases from V and 2 bases from J, leaving 12 bases between. Germline V gives CDR1 SGHTS, CDR2 YDEGEE. This CDR3 is built from 14 residues. The CDR3 nucleotides are TGTGCCAGCAGCTCCATGGCGGGCACCTACGAGCAGTACTTC. It specifies CASSSMAGTYEQYF.

This clone was observed a few times. The chain carries TRBV7-9 and TRBJ2-3; perhaps TRBD1 as D (6 bases). The CDR3 totals 14 residues. With 4 bases removed from V and 7 bases from J, the gap between germline ends came to 15 bases. The germline V gene encodes CDR1 SEHNR and CDR2 FQNEAQ (reference sequence). CDR3 bases: TGTGCCAGCAGCTACGCCGGGACAACGAATACGCAGTATTTT. It encodes CASSYAGTTNTQYF.

This clone showed up just a few times. This rearrangement joins TRBV29-1 to TRBJ2-3; a weak D match, TRBD1 (6 bases). The CDR3 runs 14 residues. Deletions cut 6 bases from V and 2 bases from J, with 15 bases between. Germline V gene data show CDR1 as SQVTM and CDR2 as ANQGSEA. CDR3 amino acids: CSVARDTFTDTQYF. In DNA, the CDR3 is TGCAGCGTGGCTCGGGACACCTTCACAGATACGCAGTATTTT.

The rearrangement uses TRBV21-1 and TRBJ1-2; TRBD1 was called by the table and not checked on the DNA. TRBV21-1 is annotated as a pseudogene. The CDR3 is 14 amino acids. The CDR3 nucleotides read TGTGCCAGCAGCAAAGCGCTCCAGGGTTATGGCTACACCTTC. Translating gives CASSKALQGYGYTF.

The chain uses TRBV6-6 and TRBJ1-1; D might be TRBD1 (6 bases). The V end was cut by 4 bases, the J end by 1 base, with 13 bases between. In germline, CDR1 is MNHNY, CDR2 SVGAGI (reference sequence). The CDR3 length is 15 residues. Written as DNA, the CDR3 is TGTGCCAGCAGTTTTGAACAGGGCCCGAACACTGAAGCTTTCTTT. It yields the protein CASSFEQGPNTEAFF.

This chain uses TRBV28 with TRBJ2-3; D is possibly TRBD2 (6 bases). The CDR3 is made up of 17 amino acids. CDR1 and CDR2 from the germline V gene are MDHEN and SYDVKM. Trimming removed 1 base from V and 4 bases from J, with 18 bases in between. CDR3 nucleotide sequence: TGTGCCAGCAGTTTATTTAGGCTAGCGTTATCCCCAGATACGCAGTATTTT. Its translation is CASSLFRLALSPDTQYF.

The chain uses TRBV28 and TRBJ2-7; 9 positions match TRBD1. The CDR3 consists of 15 residues. Germline CDR1 reads MDHEN; CDR2 reads SYDVKM. Trimming at V came to 3 bases and at J to 1 base, leaving 4 bases not matched to a gene. CDR3 amino acids: CASSLWGQGSYEQYF. The CDR3 coding sequence is TGTGCCAGCAGTTTGTGGGGACAGGGATCCTACGAGCAGTACTTC.

This clone was recorded a few times. The V call is TRBV6-5, the J call TRBJ2-1, with TRBD1 identical over 8 bases. This CDR3 spans 15 amino acids. Per germline, CDR1 MNHEY and CDR2 SVGAGI. Trimming cost V 5 bases and J 6 bases; bases outside gene matches: 9. The CDR3 DNA is TGTGCCAGCAGTAACCAGGGGGCTCTGGTCAATGAGCAGTTCTTC. This encodes CASSNQGALVNEQFF.

This chain links TRBV6-6 with TRBJ2-3; 7 nucleotides agree with TRBD2. J was trimmed by 2 bases and V by 4 bases; bases with no gene match: 9. The CDR3 has 16 residues. Per the germline V gene, CDR1 is MNHNY and CDR2 is SVGAGI (reference sequence). The CDR3 region is CASSSLGRVSTDTQYF. The CDR3 region has the DNA TGTGCCAGCAGTTCCCTTGGGAGGGTCTCCACAGATACGCAGTATTTT.

This clone has only one observation. The rearrangement links TRBV29-1 to TRBJ1-2; 7 nucleotides match TRBD1. This CDR3 comprises 12 residues. V trimming: 2 bases; J trimming: 7 bases; junction bases outside the gene matches: 4. Germline V gene lookup returns CDR1 SQVTM and CDR2 ANQGSEA. The CDR3 reads CSVEFGDSGYTF. The CDR3 DNA is TGCAGCGTTGAATTTGGGGACAGTGGCTACACCTTC. The whole variable domain, filled in from reference TRBV29-1 and TRBJ1-2, reads SAVISQKPSRDICQRGTSLTIQCQVDSQVTMMFWYRQQPGQSLTLIATANQGSEATYESGFVIDKFPISRPNLTFSTLTVSNMSPEDSSIYLCSVEFGDSGYTFGSGTRLTVV.

The chain employs TRBV28 and TRBJ2-1; 9 bases are a match to TRBD1. Trimming at V came to 6 bases and at J to 2 bases, leaving 5 bases not matched to a gene. This CDR3 is 15 amino acids long. Per germline, CDR1 MDHEN and CDR2 SYDVKM. DNA for the CDR3: TGTGCCAGCAGGCGGGACAGGGAGCCCTACAATGAGCAGTTCTTC. Amino acid sequence: CASRRDREPYNEQFF.

In this sample, this clone turned up a few times. DNA of the CDR3: TGTGCCAGTAGTGTCACTAGCGGGTTCTCCTACGAGCAGTACTTC. Its protein is CASSVTSGFSYEQYF. The chain combines TRBV19 with TRBJ2-7; the match to TRBD2 covers 9 bases. This CDR3 has 15 amino acids. V trimming: 5 bases; J trimming: 0 bases; junction bases outside the gene matches: 5. Germline CDR1 LNHDA, CDR2 SQIVND (reference sequence).

This clone appeared once. The chain combines TRBV7-2 with TRBJ2-7, with 11 bases identical to TRBD1. Germline V gene sequence: CDR1 SGHTA, CDR2 FQGNSA. The CDR3 runs 13 residues. Unmatched junction bases numbered 3, after V lost 5 bases and J lost 6 bases. The DNA for the CDR3 is TGTGCCAGCAGCCAGGACAGGGGGCCCGAGCAGTACTTC. Its protein is CASSQDRGPEQYF.

The gene calls are TRBV30 and TRBJ1-2; D gene unclear. Germline CDR1 reads GTSNPN; CDR2 reads SVGIG (reference sequence). The length of the CDR3 is 11 residues. The ends were cut back, 5 bases at V and 2 bases at J, with 6 bases in the middle. CDR3 sequence: CAWQKNYGYTF. The CDR3 DNA reads as TGTGCCTGGCAGAAAAACTATGGCTACACCTTC.

There are a few counts of this clone. The rearrangement joins TRBV6-6 to TRBJ2-7; 10 bases line up with TRBD2. With V trimmed by 2 bases and J by 4 bases, 2 bases remained unmatched. Germline CDR1 is MNHNY and CDR2 is SVGAGI (reference sequence). The CDR3 is made up of 14 amino acids. The CDR3 bases are TGTGCCAGCAGTTACCTAGCGGGGGCGTACGAGCAGTACTTC. This codes for CASSYLAGAYEQYF.

This sequence joins TRBV28 and TRBJ2-3; 12 nucleotides agree with TRBD1. The junction had 10 bases not matched to a gene; V was cut back by 7 bases and J by 14 bases. Germline V gene data show CDR1 as MDHEN and CDR2 as SYDVKM. This CDR3 spans 13 amino acids. The CDR3 loop is CASMGQGARVGYF. The CDR3 DNA sequence: TGTGCCAGCATGGGACAGGGGGCGCGCGTTGGGTATTTT.

This chain links TRBV29-1 with TRBJ2-7; TRBD1 aligns across 7 bases. The germline V gene encodes CDR1 SQVTM and CDR2 ANQGSEA. Unmatched junction bases numbered 4, after V lost 1 base and J lost 4 bases. The CDR3 totals 13 residues. The CDR3 nucleotides read TGCAGCGTTGAAGCAGGGGGTCGGTACGAGCAGTACTTC. Encoded protein: CSVEAGGRYEQYF.

The chain couples TRBV2 to TRBJ2-5, with 8 nucleotides matching TRBD1. This CDR3 comprises 13 residues. Trimming at V came to 4 bases and at J to 5 bases, leaving 3 bases not matched to a gene. Germline V CDR1 and CDR2: SNHLY, FYNNEI. CDR3 protein: CASSGTGRETQYF. In nucleotides, the CDR3 is TGTGCCAGCAGTGGGACAGGGAGGGAGACCCAGTACTTC.

This sequence joins TRBV6-1 and TRBJ1-1; TRBD1 aligns across 8 bases. The CDR3 has 14 residues. The germline CDR1 and CDR2 sequences are MNHNS and SASEGT. V was pared by 7 bases and J by 4 bases, with 8 bases of the junction left unmatched. The CDR3 DNA sequence: TGTGCCAGCACCTTACAGGGGGTGGCCACTGAAGCTTTCTTT. This codes for CASTLQGVATEAFF.